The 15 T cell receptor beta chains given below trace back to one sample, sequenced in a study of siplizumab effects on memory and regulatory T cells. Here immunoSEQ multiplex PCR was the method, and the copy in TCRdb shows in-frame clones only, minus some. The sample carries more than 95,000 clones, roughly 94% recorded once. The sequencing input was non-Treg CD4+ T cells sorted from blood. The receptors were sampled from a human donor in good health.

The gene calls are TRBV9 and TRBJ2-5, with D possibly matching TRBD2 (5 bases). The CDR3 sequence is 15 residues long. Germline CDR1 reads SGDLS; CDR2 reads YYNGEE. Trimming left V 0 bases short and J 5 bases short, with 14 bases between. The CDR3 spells CASSVVGIERETQYF. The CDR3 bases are TGTGCCAGCAGCGTAGTGGGGATAGAGCGGGAGACCCAGTACTTC.

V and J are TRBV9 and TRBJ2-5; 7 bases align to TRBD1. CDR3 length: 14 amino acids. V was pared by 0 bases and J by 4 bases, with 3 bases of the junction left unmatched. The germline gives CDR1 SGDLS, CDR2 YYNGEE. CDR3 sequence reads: CASSVAHRGETQYF. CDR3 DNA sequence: TGTGCCAGCAGCGTAGCCCACAGGGGAGAGACCCAGTACTTC.

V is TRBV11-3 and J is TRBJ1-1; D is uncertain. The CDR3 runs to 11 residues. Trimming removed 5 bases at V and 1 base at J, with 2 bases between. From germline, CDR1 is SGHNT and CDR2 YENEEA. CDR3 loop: CASSGNTEAFF. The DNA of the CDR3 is TGTGCCAGCAGCGGGAACACTGAAGCTTTCTTT.

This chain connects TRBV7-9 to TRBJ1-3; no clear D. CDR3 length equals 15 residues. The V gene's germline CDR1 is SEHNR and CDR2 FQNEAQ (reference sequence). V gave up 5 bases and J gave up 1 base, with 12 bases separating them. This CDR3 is CASSPTVGSGNTIYF. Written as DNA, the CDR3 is TGTGCCAGCAGCCCTACGGTTGGTTCTGGAAACACCATATATTTT. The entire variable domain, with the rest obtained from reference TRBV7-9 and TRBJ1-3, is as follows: DTGVSQNPRHKITKRGQNVTFRCDPISEHNRLYWYRQTLGQGPEFLTYFQNEAQLEKSRLLSDRFSAERPKGSFSTLEIQRTEQGDSAMYLCASSPTVGSGNTIYFGEGSWLTVV.

The CDR3 DNA reads as TGTGCCAGCTCACCACAGGCCCAAGAGACCCAGTACTTC. Protein sequence: CASSPQAQETQYF. The chain has TRBV18 and TRBJ2-5, with unresolved D. V lost 1 base to trimming and J lost 1 base, with 4 bases between them. There are 13 residues in the CDR3. Germline loops: CDR1 KGHSH, CDR2 LQKENI.

CDR3 DNA sequence: TGCAGCGTAAGACAGGGATGGAATCAGCCCCAGCATTTT. Residues: CSVRQGWNQPQHF. V and J are TRBV29-1 and TRBJ1-5; 7 positions agree with TRBD1. CDR1 is SQVTM and CDR2 is ANQGSEA in the germline V gene. The CDR3 spans 13 residues. Trimming took 6 bases from V and 4 from J; bases not matched to a gene: 6.

In DNA form, the CDR3 reads TGTGCCAGCTCACCGGGACAAAGGAACACCGGGGAGCTGTTTTTT. Translated: CASSPGQRNTGELFF. This chain links TRBV18 with TRBJ2-2; TRBD1 is a possible D gene (6 bases). The V gene's germline CDR1 is KGHSH and CDR2 LQKENI. V was clipped by 3 bases and J by 1 base, with 9 bases between them. This CDR3 comprises 15 residues.

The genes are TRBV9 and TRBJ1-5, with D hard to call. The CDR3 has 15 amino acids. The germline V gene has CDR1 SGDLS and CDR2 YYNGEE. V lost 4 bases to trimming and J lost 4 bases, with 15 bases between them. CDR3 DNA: TGTGCCAGCAGCATCGGACCCCTTCGGAATCAGCCCCAGCATTTT. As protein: CASSIGPLRNQPQHF.

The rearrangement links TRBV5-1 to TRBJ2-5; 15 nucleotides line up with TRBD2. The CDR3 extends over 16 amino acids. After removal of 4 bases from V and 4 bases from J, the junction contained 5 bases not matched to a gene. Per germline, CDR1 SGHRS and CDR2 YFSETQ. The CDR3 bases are TGCGCCAGCAGCATTCAGGGACTAGCGGGAGGAGAGACCCAGTACTTC. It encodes CASSIQGLAGGETQYF.

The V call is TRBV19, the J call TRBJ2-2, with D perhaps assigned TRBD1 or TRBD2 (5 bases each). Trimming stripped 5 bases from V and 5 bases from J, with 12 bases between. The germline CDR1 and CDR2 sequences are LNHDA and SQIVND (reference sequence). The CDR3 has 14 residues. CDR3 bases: TGTGCCAGTAGTTGGGACGCTGGAACCGGGGAGCTGTTTTTT. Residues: CASSWDAGTGELFF.

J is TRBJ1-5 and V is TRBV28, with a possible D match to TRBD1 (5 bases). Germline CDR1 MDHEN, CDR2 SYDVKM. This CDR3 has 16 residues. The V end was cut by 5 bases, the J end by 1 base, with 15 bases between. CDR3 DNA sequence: TGTGCCAGCAGTCCTTCAGTCCAGGGAAGCAATCAGCCCCAGCATTTT. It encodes CASSPSVQGSNQPQHF. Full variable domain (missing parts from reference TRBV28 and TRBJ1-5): DVKVTQSSRYLVKRTGEKVFLECVQDMDHENMFWYRQDPGLGLRLIYFSYDVKMKEKGDIPEGYSVSREKKERFSLILESASTNQTSMYLCASSPSVQGSNQPQHFGDGTRLSIL.

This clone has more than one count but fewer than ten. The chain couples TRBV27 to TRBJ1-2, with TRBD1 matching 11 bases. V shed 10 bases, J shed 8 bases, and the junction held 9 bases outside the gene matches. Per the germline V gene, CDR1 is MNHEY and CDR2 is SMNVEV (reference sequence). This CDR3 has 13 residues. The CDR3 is CATLRTGGGGYTF. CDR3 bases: TGTGCCACCCTAAGGACAGGGGGCGGGGGCTACACCTTC.

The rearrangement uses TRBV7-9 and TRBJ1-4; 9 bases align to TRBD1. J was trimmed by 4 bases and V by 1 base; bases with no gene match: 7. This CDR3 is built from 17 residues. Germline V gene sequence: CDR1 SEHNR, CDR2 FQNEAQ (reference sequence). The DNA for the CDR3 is TGTGCCAGCAGCTTAGGATACGGGACAGGGTTTAATGAAAAACTGTTTTTT. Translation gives CASSLGYGTGFNEKLFF. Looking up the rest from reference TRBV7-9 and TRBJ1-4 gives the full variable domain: DTGVSQNPRHKITKRGQNVTFRCDPISEHNRLYWYRQTLGQGPEFLTYFQNEAQLEKSRLLSDRFSAERPKGSFSTLEIQRTEQGDSAMYLCASSLGYGTGFNEKLFFGSGTQLSVL.

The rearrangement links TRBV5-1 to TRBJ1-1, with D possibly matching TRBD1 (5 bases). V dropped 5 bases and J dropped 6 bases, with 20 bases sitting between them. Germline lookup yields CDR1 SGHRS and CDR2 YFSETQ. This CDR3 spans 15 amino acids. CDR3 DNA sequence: TGCGCCAGCAGGCTCCTGGGGGAAGGGCGCGCTGAAGCTTTCTTT. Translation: CASRLLGEGRAEAFF. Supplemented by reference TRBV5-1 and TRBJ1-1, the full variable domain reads KAGVTQTPRYLIKTRGQQVTLSCSPISGHRSVSWYQQTPGQGLQFLFEYFSETQRNKGNFPGRFSGRQFSNSRSEMNVSTLELGDSALYLCASRLLGEGRAEAFFGQGTRLTVV.

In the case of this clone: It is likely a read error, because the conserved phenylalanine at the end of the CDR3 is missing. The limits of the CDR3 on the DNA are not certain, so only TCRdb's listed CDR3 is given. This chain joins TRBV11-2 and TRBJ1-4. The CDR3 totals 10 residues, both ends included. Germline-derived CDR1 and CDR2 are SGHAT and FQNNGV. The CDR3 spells CASSLFPPLY.